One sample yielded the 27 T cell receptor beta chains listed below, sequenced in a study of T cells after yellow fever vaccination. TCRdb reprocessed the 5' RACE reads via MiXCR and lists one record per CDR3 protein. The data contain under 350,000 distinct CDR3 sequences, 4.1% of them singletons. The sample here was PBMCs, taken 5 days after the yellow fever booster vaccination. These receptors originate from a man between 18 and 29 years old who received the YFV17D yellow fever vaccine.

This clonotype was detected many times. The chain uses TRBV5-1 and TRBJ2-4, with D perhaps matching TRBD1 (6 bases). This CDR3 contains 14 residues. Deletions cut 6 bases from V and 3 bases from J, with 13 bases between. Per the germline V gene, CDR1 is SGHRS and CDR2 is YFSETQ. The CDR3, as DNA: TGCGCCAGCAAACTACAGGGAAACAAAAACATTCAGTACTTC. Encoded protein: CASKLQGNKNIQYF.

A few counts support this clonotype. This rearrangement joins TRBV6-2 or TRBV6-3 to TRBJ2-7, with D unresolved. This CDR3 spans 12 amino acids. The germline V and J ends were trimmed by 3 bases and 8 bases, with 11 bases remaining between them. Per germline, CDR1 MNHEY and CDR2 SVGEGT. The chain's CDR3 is CASSYVSRKQYF. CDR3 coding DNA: TGTGCCAGCAGTTATGTGTCAAGGAAGCAGTACTTC.

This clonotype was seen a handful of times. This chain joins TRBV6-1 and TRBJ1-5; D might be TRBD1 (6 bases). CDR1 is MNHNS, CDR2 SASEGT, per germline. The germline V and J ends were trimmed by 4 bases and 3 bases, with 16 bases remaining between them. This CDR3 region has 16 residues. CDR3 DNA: TGTGCCAGCAGTGGTTTCCGGACAGCCAACAATCAGCCCCAGCATTTT. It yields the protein CASSGFRTANNQPQHF.

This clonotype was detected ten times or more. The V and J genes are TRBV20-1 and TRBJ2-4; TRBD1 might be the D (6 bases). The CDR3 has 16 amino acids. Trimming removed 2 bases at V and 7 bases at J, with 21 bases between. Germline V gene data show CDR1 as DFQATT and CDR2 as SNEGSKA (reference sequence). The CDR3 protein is CSARRGGSSDWNIQYF. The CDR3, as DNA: TGCAGTGCTAGAAGAGGGGGATCATCGGATTGGAACATTCAGTACTTC.

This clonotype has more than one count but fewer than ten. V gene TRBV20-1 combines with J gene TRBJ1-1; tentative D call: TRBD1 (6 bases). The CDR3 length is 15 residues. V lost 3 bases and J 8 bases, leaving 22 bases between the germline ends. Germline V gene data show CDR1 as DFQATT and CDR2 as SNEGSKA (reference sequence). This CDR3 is CSASPVDRGGLEAFF. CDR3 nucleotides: TGCAGTGCTAGTCCCGTCGACCGAGGGGGGCTCGAAGCTTTCTTT.

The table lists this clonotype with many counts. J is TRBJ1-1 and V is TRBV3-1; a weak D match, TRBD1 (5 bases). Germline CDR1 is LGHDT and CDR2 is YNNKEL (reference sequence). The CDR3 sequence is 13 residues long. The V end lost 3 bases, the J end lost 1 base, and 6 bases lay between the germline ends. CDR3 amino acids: CASSQTENTEAFF. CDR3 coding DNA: TGTGCCAGCAGCCAGACAGAGAACACTGAAGCTTTCTTT.

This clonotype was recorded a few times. The CDR3: CASSRHSGQPYEQYV. CDR3 bases: TGTGCCAGCAGCCGACATTCGGGACAGCCCTACGAGCAGTACGTC. V is TRBV6-5 and J is TRBJ2-7; TRBD1 agrees at 7 bases. Trimming at V came to 6 bases and at J to 2 bases, leaving 10 bases not matched to a gene. The CDR3 has 15 residues. Germline lookup yields CDR1 MNHEY and CDR2 SVGAGI.

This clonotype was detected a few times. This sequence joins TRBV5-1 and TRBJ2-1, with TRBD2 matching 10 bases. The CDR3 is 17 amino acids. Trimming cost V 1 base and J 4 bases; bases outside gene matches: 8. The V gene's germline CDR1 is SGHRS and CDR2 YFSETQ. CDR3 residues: CASSLSLAGDPYNEQFF. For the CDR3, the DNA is TGCGCCAGCAGCTTGAGCCTAGCGGGGGACCCATACAATGAGCAGTTCTTC.

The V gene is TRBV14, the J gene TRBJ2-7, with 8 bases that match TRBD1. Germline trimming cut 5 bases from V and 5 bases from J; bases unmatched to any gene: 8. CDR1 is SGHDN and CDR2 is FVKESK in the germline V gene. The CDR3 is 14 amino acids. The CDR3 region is CASSSWTGKDEQYF. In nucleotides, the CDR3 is TGTGCCAGCAGCTCCTGGACAGGGAAGGACGAGCAGTACTTC.

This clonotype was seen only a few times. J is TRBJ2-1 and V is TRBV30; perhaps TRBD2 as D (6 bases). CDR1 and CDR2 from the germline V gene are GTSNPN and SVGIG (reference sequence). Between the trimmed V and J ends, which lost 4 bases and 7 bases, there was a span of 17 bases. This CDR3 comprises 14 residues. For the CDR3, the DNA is TGTGCCTGGAACGGGGCCCCGGGGGATAATGAGCAGTTCTTC. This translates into CAWNGAPGDNEQFF.

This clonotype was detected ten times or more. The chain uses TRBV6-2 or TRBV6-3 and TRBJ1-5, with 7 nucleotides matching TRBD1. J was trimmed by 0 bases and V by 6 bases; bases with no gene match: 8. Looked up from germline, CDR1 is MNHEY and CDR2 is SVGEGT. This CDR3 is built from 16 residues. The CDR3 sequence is CASRTYRGPSNQPQHF. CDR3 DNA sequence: TGTGCCAGCAGAACCTACAGGGGACCTAGCAATCAGCCCCAGCATTTT.

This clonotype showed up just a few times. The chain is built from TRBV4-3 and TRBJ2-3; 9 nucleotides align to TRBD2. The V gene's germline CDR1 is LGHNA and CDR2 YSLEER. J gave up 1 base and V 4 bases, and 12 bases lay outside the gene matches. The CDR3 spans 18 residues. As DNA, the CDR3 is TGCGCCAGCAGCCCCGCGACGCGGGGGGGATTGGGCACAGATACGCAGTATTTT. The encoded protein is CASSPATRGGLGTDTQYF.

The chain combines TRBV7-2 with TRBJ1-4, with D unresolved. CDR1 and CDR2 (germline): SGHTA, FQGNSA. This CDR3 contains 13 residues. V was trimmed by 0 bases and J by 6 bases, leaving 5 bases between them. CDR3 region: CASSLARDEKLFF. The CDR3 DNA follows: TGTGCCAGCAGCTTAGCTCGGGATGAAAAACTGTTTTTT.

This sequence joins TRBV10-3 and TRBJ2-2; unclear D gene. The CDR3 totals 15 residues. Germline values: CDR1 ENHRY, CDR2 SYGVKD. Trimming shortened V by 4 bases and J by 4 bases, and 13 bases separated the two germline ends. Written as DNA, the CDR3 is TGTGCCATCAGTGTTCAGAATTCTTCCACCGGGGAGCTGTTTTTT. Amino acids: CAISVQNSSTGELFF.

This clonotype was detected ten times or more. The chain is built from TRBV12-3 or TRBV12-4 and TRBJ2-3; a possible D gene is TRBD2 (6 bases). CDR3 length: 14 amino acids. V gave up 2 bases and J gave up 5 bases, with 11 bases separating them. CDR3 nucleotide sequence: TGTGCCAGCAGTTTATTACTAGCTGGAGATACGCAGTATTTT. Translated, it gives CASSLLLAGDTQYF.

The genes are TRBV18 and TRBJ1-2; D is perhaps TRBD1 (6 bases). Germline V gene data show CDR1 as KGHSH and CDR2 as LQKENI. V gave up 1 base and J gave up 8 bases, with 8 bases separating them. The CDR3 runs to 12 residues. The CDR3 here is CASSPQGGGYTF. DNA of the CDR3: TGTGCCAGCTCACCACAAGGGGGAGGCTACACCTTC. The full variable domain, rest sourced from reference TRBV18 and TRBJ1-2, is NAGVMQNPRHLVRRRGQEARLRCSPMKGHSHVYWYRQLPEEGLKFMVYLQKENIIDESGMPKERFSAEFPKEGPSILRIQQVVRGDSAAYFCASSPQGGGYTFGSGTRLTVV.

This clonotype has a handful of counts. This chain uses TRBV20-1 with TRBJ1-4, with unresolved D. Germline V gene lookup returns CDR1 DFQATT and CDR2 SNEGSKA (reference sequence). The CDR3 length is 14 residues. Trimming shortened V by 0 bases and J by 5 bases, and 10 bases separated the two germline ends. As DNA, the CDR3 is TGCAGTGCTAGAGATTCACAGAACAATGAAAAACTGTTTTTT. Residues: CSARDSQNNEKLFF.

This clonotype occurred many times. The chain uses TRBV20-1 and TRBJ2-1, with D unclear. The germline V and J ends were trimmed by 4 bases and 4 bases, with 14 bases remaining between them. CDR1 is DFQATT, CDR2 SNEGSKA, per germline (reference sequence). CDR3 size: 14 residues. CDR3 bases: TGCAGTGCTACCCGGGCTATTACTTACAATGAGCAGTTCTTC. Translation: CSATRAITYNEQFF.

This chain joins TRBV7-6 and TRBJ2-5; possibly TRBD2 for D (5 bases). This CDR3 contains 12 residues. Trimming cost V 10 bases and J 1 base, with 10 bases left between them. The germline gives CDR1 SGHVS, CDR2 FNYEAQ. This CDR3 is CATGLGQETQYF. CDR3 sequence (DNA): TGTGCCACCGGACTGGGCCAAGAGACCCAGTACTTC. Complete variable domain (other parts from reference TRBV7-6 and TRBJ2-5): GAGVSQSPRYKVTKRGQDVALRCDPISGHVSLYWYRQALGQGPEFLTYFNYEAQQDKSGLPNDRFSAERPEGSISTLTIQRTEQRDSAMYRCATGLGQETQYFGPGTRLLVL.

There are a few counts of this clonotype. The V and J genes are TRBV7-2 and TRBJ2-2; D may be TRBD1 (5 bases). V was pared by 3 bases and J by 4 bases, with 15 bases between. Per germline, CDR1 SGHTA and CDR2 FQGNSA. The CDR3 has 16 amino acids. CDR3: CASSLYQGRGTGELFF. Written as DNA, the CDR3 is TGTGCCAGCAGCTTGTATCAGGGCCGCGGCACCGGGGAGCTGTTTTTT.

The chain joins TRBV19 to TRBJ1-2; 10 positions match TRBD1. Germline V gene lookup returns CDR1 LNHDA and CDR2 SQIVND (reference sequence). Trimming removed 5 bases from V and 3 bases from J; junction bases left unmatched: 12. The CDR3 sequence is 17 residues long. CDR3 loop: CASSSYFRDRGYYGYTF. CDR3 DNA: TGTGCCAGTAGTTCCTATTTCCGGGACAGGGGCTACTATGGCTACACCTTC.

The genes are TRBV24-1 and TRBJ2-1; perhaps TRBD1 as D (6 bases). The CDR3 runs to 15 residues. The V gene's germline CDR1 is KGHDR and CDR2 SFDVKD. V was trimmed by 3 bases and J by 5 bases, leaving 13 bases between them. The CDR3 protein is CATSDPGVSNNEQFF. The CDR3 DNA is TGTGCCACCAGTGATCCAGGGGTGTCGAACAATGAGCAGTTCTTC.

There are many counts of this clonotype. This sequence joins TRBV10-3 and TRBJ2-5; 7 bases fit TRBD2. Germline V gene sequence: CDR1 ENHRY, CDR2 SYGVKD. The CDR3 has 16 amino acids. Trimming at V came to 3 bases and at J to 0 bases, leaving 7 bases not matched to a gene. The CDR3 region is CAISERMGGYQETQYF. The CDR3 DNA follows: TGTGCCATCAGTGAACGGATGGGGGGGTACCAAGAGACCCAGTACTTC.

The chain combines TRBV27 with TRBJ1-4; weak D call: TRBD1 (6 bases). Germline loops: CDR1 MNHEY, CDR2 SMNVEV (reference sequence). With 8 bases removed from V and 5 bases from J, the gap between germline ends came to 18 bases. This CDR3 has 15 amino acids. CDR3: CASAPPGANNEKLFF. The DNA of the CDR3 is TGTGCCAGCGCCCCCCCAGGGGCCAACAATGAAAAACTGTTTTTT.

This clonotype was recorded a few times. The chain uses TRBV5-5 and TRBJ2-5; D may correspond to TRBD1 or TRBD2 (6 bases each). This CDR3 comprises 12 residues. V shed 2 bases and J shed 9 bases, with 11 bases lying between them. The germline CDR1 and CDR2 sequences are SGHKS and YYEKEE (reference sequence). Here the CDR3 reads CASSFGGGAQYF. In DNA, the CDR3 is TGTGCCAGCAGCTTTGGAGGGGGTGCCCAGTACTTC. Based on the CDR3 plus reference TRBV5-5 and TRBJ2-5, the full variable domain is DAGVTQSPTHLIKTRGQQVTLRCSPISGHKSVSWYQQVLGQGPQFIFQYYEKEERGRGNFPDRFSARQFPNYSSELNVNALLLGDSALYLCASSFGGGAQYFGPGTRLLVL.

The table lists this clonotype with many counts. The CDR3 is CASSLWGRGDEQFF. Here the CDR3 DNA reads TGTGCCAGCAGCTTATGGGGCAGGGGCGATGAGCAGTTCTTC. The chain joins TRBV7-2 to TRBJ2-1, with D perhaps matching TRBD1 (6 bases). The V end lost 2 bases, the J end lost 8 bases, and 13 bases lay between the germline ends. Germline V CDR1 and CDR2: SGHTA, FQGNSA. The CDR3 sequence is 14 residues long.

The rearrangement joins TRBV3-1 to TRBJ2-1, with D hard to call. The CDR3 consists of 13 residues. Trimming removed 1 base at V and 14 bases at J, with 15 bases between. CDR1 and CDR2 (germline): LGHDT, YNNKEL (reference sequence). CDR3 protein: CASSQAARPREFF. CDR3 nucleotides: TGTGCCAGCAGCCAAGCGGCAAGGCCACGGGAGTTCTTC.